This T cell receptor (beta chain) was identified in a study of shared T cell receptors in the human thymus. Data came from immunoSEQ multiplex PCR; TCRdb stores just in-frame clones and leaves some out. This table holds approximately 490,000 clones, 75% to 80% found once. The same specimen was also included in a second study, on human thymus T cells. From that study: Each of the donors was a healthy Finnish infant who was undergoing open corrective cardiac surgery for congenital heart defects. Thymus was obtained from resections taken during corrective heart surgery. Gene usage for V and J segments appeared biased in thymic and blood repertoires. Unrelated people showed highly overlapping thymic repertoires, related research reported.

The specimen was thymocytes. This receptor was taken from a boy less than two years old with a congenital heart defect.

The CDR3 nucleotides read TGTGCCAGCAGCCAAGACACGGACAGGGACAATCAGCCCCAGCATTTT. Protein sequence: CASSQDTDRDNQPQHF. The chain has TRBV4-2 and TRBJ1-5; 8 bases agree with TRBD1. The length of the CDR3 is 16 residues. CDR1 is LGHNA, CDR2 YNFKEQ, per germline. The V and J ends lost 0 bases and 3 bases, in that order; junction bases with no gene match: 4.